This TCR beta chain was identified during a study of T-cell reconstitution after alpha-beta-depleted transplantation in children. Study findings and constraints: Several hundred rapidly expanded clones from non-depleted graft cells reportedly supplied alpha-beta T cells about two months post-transplant.

Preparation of the TCRbeta library involved a method that used unique molecular identifiers. TCRdb reprocessed the PCR reads via MiXCR and lists one record per CDR3 protein. Among 670,000 or so distinct CDR3 sequences listed, around 13% were seen once. A note on this clonotype: Its matching antigen is unknown.

The CDR3 contains 15 residues. The germline V gene encodes CDR1 DFQATT and CDR2 SNEGSKA (reference sequence). Trimming removed 6 bases at V and 0 bases at J, with 16 bases between. The clonotype was recovered from a girl aged 2 to 9 with congenital amegakaryocytic thrombocytopenia, due to receive a stem cell transplant. The sample here was PBMCs, taken before TCRalphabeta/CD19-depleted stem cell transplant. The V and J genes are TRBV20-1 and TRBJ2-3; D ambiguous. CDR3 amino acids: CSAPTGYSSTDTQYF. DNA for the CDR3: TGCAGTGCCCCGACGGGCTACTCTAGCACAGATACGCAGTATTTT.